Sequencing of this T cell receptor beta chain was carried out in a study of PD-L1 blockade in urothelial cancer. Turning to the study itself: T cell content in blood samples showed a median of 141,255.

The assay was immunoSEQ multiplex PCR, and TCRdb's table has in-frame clones only and misses some. In the table there are around 93,000 clones, approximately 87% of which are singletons. Study observations and caveats: When measured at 3 weeks, tumor-associated blood clones expanded more in durable-benefit patients.

Within the sample, this clone is medium-sized. Its antigen is unknown. The CDR3 extends over 16 amino acids. Trimming removed 7 bases from V and 9 bases from J; junction bases left unmatched: 18. Germline V lookup: CDR1 MGHDK, CDR2 SYGVNS. Noted time point: peripheral blood 6 weeks after treatment start. The V call is TRBV25-1, the J call TRBJ2-1; TRBD1 aligns across 7 bases. This receptor was obtained from a man between 65 and 80 years old with urothelial cancer. Sample: PBMCs, taken around atezolizumab (anti-PD-L1) treatment. For the CDR3, the DNA is TGTGCCAGCACCGATCCGACCGGGACAGCGGCCTTTGAGCAGTTCTTC. This codes for CASTDPTGTAAFEQFF. Supplemented by reference TRBV25-1 and TRBJ2-1, the full variable domain reads EADIYQTPRYLVIGTGKKITLECSQTMGHDKMYWYQQDPGMELHLIHYSYGVNSTEKGDLSSESTVSRIRTEHFPLTLESARPSHTSQYLCASTDPTGTAAFEQFFGPGTRLTVL.